Listed here are 18 T cell receptor beta chains from one sample, sequenced in a study of T cell responses to AZD1222 COVID-19 vaccine. Using immunoSEQ multiplex PCR, the repertoire was profiled, and TCRdb retains in-frame clones only, with some absent. The top ten hold around 2.8% of the sample, which has some 120,000 clones, 91% seen once. Sequenced here: peripheral blood, sampled on day 0 of AZD1222 vaccination. The receptors were sampled from an adult in good health.

The genes are TRBV5-4 and TRBJ2-2, with 7 bases lining up with TRBD2. There are 16 residues in the CDR3. V shed 1 base, J shed 0 bases, and the junction held 3 bases outside the gene matches. Germline CDR1 reads SGHNT; CDR2 reads YYREEE (reference sequence). CDR3 DNA: TGTGCCAGCAGCTTGTTAGCGGGCCCGAACACCGGGGAGCTGTTTTTT. Its translation is CASSLLAGPNTGELFF. Full variable domain (rest looked up from reference TRBV5-4 and TRBJ2-2): ETGVTQSPTHLIKTRGQQVTLRCSSQSGHNTVSWYQQALGQGPQFIFQYYREEENGRGNFPPRFSGLQFPNYSSELNVNALELDDSALYLCASSLLAGPNTGELFFGEGSRLTVL.

The chain couples TRBV7-3 to TRBJ2-1, with D perhaps matching TRBD1 (6 bases). V lost 0 bases and J 7 bases, leaving 16 bases between the germline ends. Germline V gives CDR1 SGHTA, CDR2 FQGTGA. This CDR3 region has 16 residues. The CDR3 region is CASSLTPWQGLNEQFF. The CDR3 nucleotides read TGTGCCAGCAGCTTAACCCCATGGCAGGGGCTAAATGAGCAGTTCTTC.

This chain joins TRBV10-3 and TRBJ1-5; 7 positions match TRBD1. Germline trimming cut 2 bases from V and 5 bases from J; bases unmatched to any gene: 3. This CDR3 comprises 14 residues. The germline V gene encodes CDR1 ENHRY and CDR2 SYGVKD. CDR3 in DNA: TGTGCCATCAGTGAGGACAGGGATCATCAGCCCCAGCATTTT. Amino acid sequence: CAISEDRDHQPQHF.

The chain has TRBV5-6 and TRBJ2-5; TRBD1 agrees at 8 bases. Germline V gene sequence: CDR1 SGHDT, CDR2 YYEEEE. This CDR3 has 15 residues. With V trimmed by 4 bases and J by 4 bases, 9 bases remained unmatched. The CDR3 nucleotides are TGTGCCAGCAGCCCAACACAGGGGGAGGTAGAGACCCAGTACTTC. Translated, it gives CASSPTQGEVETQYF.

The chain employs TRBV27 and TRBJ2-5; the D is unclear. In germline, CDR1 is MNHEY, CDR2 SMNVEV (reference sequence). Between the trimmed V and J ends, which lost 3 bases and 2 bases, there was a span of 10 bases. This CDR3 region has 14 residues. The DNA of the CDR3 is TGTGCCAGCAGTTTCTTAGGGCAGCAAGAGACCCAGTACTTC. Its translation is CASSFLGQQETQYF.

The rearrangement uses TRBV24-1 and TRBJ1-1, with a weak D call TRBD1 (5 bases). Germline V gives CDR1 KGHDR, CDR2 SFDVKD. V gave up 5 bases and J gave up 5 bases, with 17 bases separating them. This CDR3 has 15 residues. CDR3 DNA sequence: TGTGCCACCAGTGGGAAAATATTGGGGGGGACTGAAGCTTTCTTT. Encoded protein: CATSGKILGGTEAFF.

The chain is built from TRBV12-3 or TRBV12-4 and TRBJ1-1; D is ambiguous. Trimming stripped 4 bases from V and 2 bases from J, with 8 bases between. There are 13 residues in the CDR3. This CDR3 is CASSYYGNTEAFF. The CDR3 DNA is TGTGCCAGCAGTTATTACGGAAACACTGAAGCTTTCTTT.

The chain links TRBV15 to TRBJ1-1; D unclear. Germline V lookup: CDR1 LNHNV, CDR2 YYDKDF (reference sequence). The V gene lost 1 base and the J gene lost 0 bases, with 9 bases spanning the gap. The CDR3 is 15 residues long. The CDR3 sequence: CATSRAGSMNTEAFF. CDR3 DNA: TGTGCCACCAGCAGAGCGGGTTCTATGAACACTGAAGCTTTCTTT.

Concerning this clone itself: Other DNA sequences in this specimen translate into the identical CDR3. The chain couples TRBV18 to TRBJ2-7; 9 bases agree with TRBD1. This CDR3 has 14 amino acids. V dropped 0 bases and J dropped 3; count of bases not matched to a gene: 0. Germline V CDR1 and CDR2: KGHSH, LQKENI. CDR3 residues: CASSPPGQGYEQYF. In nucleotides, the CDR3 is TGTGCCAGCTCACCACCGGGACAGGGCTACGAGCAGTACTTC. The full variable domain, completed using reference TRBV18 and TRBJ2-7, is NAGVMQNPRHLVRRRGQEARLRCSPMKGHSHVYWYRQLPEEGLKFMVYLQKENIIDESGMPKERFSAEFPKEGPSILRIQQVVRGDSAAYFCASSPPGQGYEQYFGPGTRLTVT.

This clone was counted a few times. This chain connects TRBV28 to TRBJ2-7; 7 nucleotides line up with TRBD1. V dropped 7 bases and J dropped 0; count of bases not matched to a gene: 6. From germline, CDR1 is MDHEN and CDR2 SYDVKM. This CDR3 contains 14 residues. CDR3 region: CASISTGSSYEQYF. CDR3 nucleotide sequence: TGTGCCAGCATTTCGACAGGGAGCTCCTACGAGCAGTACTTC.

This sequence joins TRBV27 and TRBJ1-5; a weak D match, TRBD1 (6 bases). V lost 5 bases and J 11 bases, leaving 25 bases between the germline ends. Germline CDR1 MNHEY, CDR2 SMNVEV (reference sequence). CDR3 length: 16 residues. The CDR3 reads CASSLRGLPQGRSQHF. The CDR3 DNA is TGTGCCAGCAGTCTTCGAGGGTTACCCCAGGGGAGGTCCCAGCATTTT.

This chain uses TRBV6-4 with TRBJ2-7; perhaps TRBD2 as D (5 bases). The V end lost 0 bases, the J end lost 4 bases, and 7 bases lay between the germline ends. Germline assignment: CDR1 MRHNA and CDR2 SNTAGT. The CDR3 is made up of 13 amino acids. The CDR3 bases are TGTGCCAGCAGTGACTCCCGGGGATACGAGCAGTACTTC. Residues: CASSDSRGYEQYF.

J is TRBJ2-7 and V is TRBV2; D possibly corresponds to TRBD1 (6 bases). CDR3 size: 17 residues. V shed 5 bases and J shed 2 bases, with 22 bases lying between them. From germline, CDR1 is SNHLY and CDR2 FYNNEI. The CDR3 DNA reads TGTGCCAGCAGTTCCAGATCTGACAGGTCCCTTACCTACGAGCAGTACTTC. It yields the protein CASSSRSDRSLTYEQYF.

The chain links TRBV5-4 to TRBJ1-2; D is unresolved. The CDR3 length is 11 residues. The germline V and J ends were trimmed by 4 bases and 10 bases, with 11 bases remaining between them. Germline V gene sequence: CDR1 SGHNT, CDR2 YYREEE (reference sequence). The CDR3 DNA is TGTGCCAGCAGCCTGGCCACCAACTACACCTTC. The encoded protein is CASSLATNYTF. The full variable domain, with the rest looked up from reference TRBV5-4 and TRBJ1-2, is ETGVTQSPTHLIKTRGQQVTLRCSSQSGHNTVSWYQQALGQGPQFIFQYYREEENGRGNFPPRFSGLQFPNYSSELNVNALELDDSALYLCASSLATNYTFGSGTRLTVV.

The J gene is TRBJ1-6, the V gene TRBV29-1; TRBD1 matches at 8 bases. Trimming at V came to 6 bases and at J to 5 bases, leaving 6 bases not matched to a gene. The CDR3 runs to 14 residues. Germline lookup yields CDR1 SQVTM and CDR2 ANQGSEA. The CDR3 DNA is TGCAGCGTGAGGACAGGGCGGGATAATTCACCCCTCCACTTT. Encoded protein: CSVRTGRDNSPLHF.

The chain recombines TRBV6-4 with TRBJ2-1, with D uncertain. V lost 0 bases and J lost 7, with 7 bases in between. CDR3 length: 13 residues. Germline loops: CDR1 MRHNA, CDR2 SNTAGT. The DNA for the CDR3 is TGTGCCAGCAGTGACTCGGGTCGAAATGAGCAGTTCTTC. Protein: CASSDSGRNEQFF.

CDR3 nucleotide sequence: TGTGCCAGCAGTTTATACCTGGACTCCTACGAGCAGTACTTC. Protein sequence: CASSLYLDSYEQYF. The V and J genes are TRBV27 and TRBJ2-7; no clear D. This CDR3 comprises 14 residues. Germline-derived CDR1 and CDR2 are MNHEY and SMNVEV (reference sequence). Trimming shortened V by 1 base and J by 0 bases, and 7 bases separated the two germline ends.

The genes are TRBV7-9 and TRBJ2-1; 7 nucleotides agree with TRBD2. This CDR3 spans 16 amino acids. V was clipped by 5 bases and J by 6 bases; unmatched bases: 13. Germline-derived CDR1 and CDR2 are SEHNR and FQNEAQ (reference sequence). DNA for the CDR3: TGTGCCAGCAGCCCCCGGGTGGCAGGCGGGGGCAATGAGCAGTTCTTC. This translates into CASSPRVAGGGNEQFF.